What follows is one T cell receptor (beta chain) and its context. Its antigen is unidentified. The sample is drawn from a study of CD8+CD57+ T cells in acquired aplastic anemia. Whole-study findings and limits: Patients showed no significant difference from controls in CD8+ Simpson's diversity. Lower repertoire diversity than in total CD4+ and CD8+ pools was seen for CD8+CD57+ cells in patients.

The V gene end was trimmed by 9 bases and the J gene end by 1 base; junction bases not matched to a gene: 5. CDR3 size: 14 residues. CDR1 and CDR2 (germline): SEHNR, FQNEAQ (reference sequence). Only patients with CD8+CD57+ cell expansion on flow cytometry were chosen for sequencing. The study profiled TCR beta VDJ and CDR3 using genomic DNA as template. TCRdb redid the calling of the reads with MiXCR, one entry per CDR3 protein. The sample has roughly 20,000 distinct CDR3 sequences; approximately 37% are singletons. The V gene is TRBV7-9, the J gene TRBJ2-3, with 9 bases aligning to TRBD1. Input material: CD8+CD57+ T cells sorted from PBMCs. Documented subset: bead-enriched CD8+CD57+ effector memory T cells from SAA patients. This TCR was sampled from a human donor with aplastic anemia. The CDR3 sequence: CARARTGGTDTQYF. The CDR3 DNA reads as TGTGCCAGAGCGAGGACAGGGGGCACAGATACGCAGTATTTT.